These 16 T cell receptor beta chains were all obtained from the same sample, sequenced in a study of T-cell reconstitution after alpha-beta-depleted transplantation in children. For TCRbeta, the library was prepared with unique molecular identifiers. TCRdb ran MiXCR on the PCR reads and lists one entry per CDR3 protein. There are almost 400,000 distinct CDR3 sequences in the sample; roughly 20% occur only once, and 3.8% lies in the top ten. Sequencing was performed on PBMCs from the stem cell graft donor, taken from the stem cell graft. The receptors here all came from a human donor who donated a stem cell graft to a child with acute myeloid leukemia.

A few counts support this clonotype. The V and J genes are TRBV27 and TRBJ2-7; D is unresolved. The germline gives CDR1 MNHEY, CDR2 SMNVEV (reference sequence). The CDR3 length is 14 residues. V was trimmed by 1 base and J by 3 bases, leaving 10 bases between them. CDR3 nucleotide sequence: TGTGCCAGCAGTTTATTCGGAAGAAACTACGAGCAGTACTTC. This translates into CASSLFGRNYEQYF.

The chain couples TRBV7-9 to TRBJ2-1; 10 nucleotides match TRBD2. The CDR3 length is 16 residues. V lost 5 bases, J lost 7 bases, and 11 bases stayed unmatched. Per the germline V gene, CDR1 is SEHNR and CDR2 is FQNEAQ (reference sequence). DNA for the CDR3: TGTGCCAGCAGCCTTCGGGCTAGCGGGAGTTGGAATGAGCAGTTCTTC. Its protein product is CASSLRASGSWNEQFF.

The chain's CDR3 is CSARAPGEGNTIYF. The CDR3 DNA reads TGCAGTGCTAGAGCTCCAGGGGAGGGAAACACCATATATTTT. The chain uses TRBV20-1 and TRBJ1-3, with D possibly being TRBD1 (6 bases). This CDR3 is built from 14 residues. Between the trimmed V and J ends, which lost 1 base and 4 bases, there was a span of 11 bases. CDR1 and CDR2 from the germline V gene are DFQATT and SNEGSKA (reference sequence).

This clonotype came up once. V gene TRBV12-3 or TRBV12-4 combines with J gene TRBJ2-1, with a possible D match to TRBD2 (6 bases). The CDR3 consists of 13 residues. The V end lost 6 bases, the J end lost 8 bases, and 14 bases lay between the germline ends. CDR3 sequence: CASSMTSGHEQFF. The CDR3 DNA sequence: TGTGCCAGCAGCATGACCAGCGGGCATGAGCAGTTCTTC.

The table lists this clonotype with many counts. CDR3 in DNA: TGTGCCAGCAGTTTACTAGCGGGGCCCTACGAGCAGTACTTC. It specifies CASSLLAGPYEQYF. The genes are TRBV12-3 or TRBV12-4 and TRBJ2-7; TRBD2 matches at 9 bases. The junction had 1 base not matched to a gene; V was cut back by 2 bases and J by 2 bases. The CDR3 is 14 amino acids.

V and J are TRBV6-1 and TRBJ2-7, with 7 bases matching TRBD1. V shed 6 bases and J 2 bases; nucleotides not matched to a gene: 4. This CDR3 has 13 residues. From germline, CDR1 is MNHNS and CDR2 SASEGT. DNA for the CDR3: TGTGCCAGCAGGGACGGACAGGCCTACGAGCAGTACTTC. It yields the protein CASRDGQAYEQYF.

This clonotype has just a few counts. The chain combines TRBV20-1 with TRBJ2-1; 10 bases line up with TRBD2. CDR1 DFQATT and CDR2 SNEGSKA come from the germline V gene (reference sequence). V gave up 8 bases and J gave up 6 bases; unmatched junction bases: 10. CDR3 length: 14 amino acids. The CDR3 loop reads CSPAPTSGFNEQFF. Written as DNA, the CDR3 is TGCAGTCCCGCCCCGACTAGCGGGTTCAATGAGCAGTTCTTC.

The genes are TRBV11-2 and TRBJ1-3; D gene uncertain. The CDR3 spans 16 residues. Germline V CDR1 and CDR2: SGHAT, FQNNGV. Trimming stripped 4 bases from V and 0 bases from J, with 13 bases between. CDR3 DNA sequence: TGTGCCAGCAGCTGGACGACACCCTACTCTGGAAACACCATATATTTT. Encoded protein: CASSWTTPYSGNTIYF.

V is TRBV27 and J is TRBJ2-3; the match to TRBD2 covers 14 bases. The V segment lost 5 bases and the J segment 7 bases; nucleotides outside the gene matches: 2. Germline V gives CDR1 MNHEY, CDR2 SMNVEV (reference sequence). The CDR3 extends over 14 amino acids. The chain's CDR3 is CASSGTSGRYTQYF. Here the CDR3 DNA reads TGTGCCAGCAGTGGGACTAGCGGGAGATATACGCAGTATTTT.

This clonotype was counted between two and nine times. The DNA for the CDR3 is TGTGCCACTCGTATGAACACTGAAGCTTTCTTT. It is translated as CATRMNTEAFF. The chain recombines TRBV28 with TRBJ1-1, with unresolved D. Trimming left V 10 bases short and J 0 bases short, with 6 bases between. Germline V lookup: CDR1 MDHEN, CDR2 SYDVKM. CDR3 length equals 11 residues.

This clonotype was picked up many times. The gene calls are TRBV4-2 and TRBJ2-1; D unresolved. Trimming cost V 0 bases and J 0 bases, with 9 bases left between them. The CDR3 loop spans 16 amino acids. From germline, CDR1 is LGHNA and CDR2 YNFKEQ. CDR3 bases: TGTGCCAGCAGCCAAGATCTTTGGTTCTCCTACAATGAGCAGTTCTTC. Its translation: CASSQDLWFSYNEQFF.

This clonotype was observed a few times. The CDR3 loop is CSVRLVPNSEQFF. The CDR3 coding sequence is TGCAGCGTTAGACTAGTTCCTAACAGTGAGCAGTTCTTC. The V gene is TRBV29-1, the J gene TRBJ2-1; a possible D gene is TRBD2 (6 bases). This CDR3 contains 13 residues. V was shortened by 5 bases and J by 9 bases, with 17 bases between the two germline ends. Germline values: CDR1 SQVTM, CDR2 ANQGSEA.

The chain recombines TRBV4-2 with TRBJ2-1, with D possibly matching TRBD2 (5 bases). The CDR3 spans 16 residues. The V gene lost 0 bases and the J gene lost 9 bases, with 18 bases spanning the gap. CDR1 and CDR2 (germline): LGHNA, YNFKEQ. The CDR3 bases are TGTGCCAGCAGCCAAGAAAAGCTCGCGGGCGCGGGTGAGCAGTTCTTC. Its protein is CASSQEKLAGAGEQFF.

This clonotype was detected a few times. V gene TRBV11-2 combines with J gene TRBJ2-3; 8 bases align to TRBD2. In germline, CDR1 is SGHAT, CDR2 FQNNGV. Losses at the gene ends were 5 bases for V and 4 bases for J; bases not matched to a gene: 14. The CDR3 loop spans 17 amino acids. The DNA for the CDR3 is TGTGCCAGCAGCCGGCGAGAGCGGGAGAGCCCCCCAGATACGCAGTATTTT. Protein: CASSRRERESPPDTQYF.

This chain links TRBV20-1 with TRBJ1-6; D call uncertain. The length of the CDR3 is 14 residues. V was pared by 0 bases and J by 8 bases, with 11 bases between. Germline V gene data show CDR1 as DFQATT and CDR2 as SNEGSKA (reference sequence). CDR3 sequence (DNA): TGCAGTGCTAGAGATCGAGGGAGTGATTCACCCCTCCACTTT. Translating it yields CSARDRGSDSPLHF.

This clonotype has just a few counts. This rearrangement joins TRBV15 to TRBJ2-2, with unresolved D. The CDR3 is 15 residues long. V was pared by 0 bases and J by 6 bases, with 11 bases between. Germline V gene sequence: CDR1 LNHNV, CDR2 YYDKDF (reference sequence). CDR3 in amino acids: CATSREVLGSGELFF. As DNA, the CDR3 is TGTGCCACCAGCAGAGAGGTTTTAGGATCCGGGGAGCTGTTTTTT. The whole variable domain, remainder taken from reference TRBV15 and TRBJ2-2, is DAMVIQNPRYQVTQFGKPVTLSCSQTLNHNVMYWYQQKSSQAPKLLFHYYDKDFNNEADTPDNFQSRRPNTSFCFLDIRSPGLGDTAMYLCATSREVLGSGELFFGEGSRLTVL.